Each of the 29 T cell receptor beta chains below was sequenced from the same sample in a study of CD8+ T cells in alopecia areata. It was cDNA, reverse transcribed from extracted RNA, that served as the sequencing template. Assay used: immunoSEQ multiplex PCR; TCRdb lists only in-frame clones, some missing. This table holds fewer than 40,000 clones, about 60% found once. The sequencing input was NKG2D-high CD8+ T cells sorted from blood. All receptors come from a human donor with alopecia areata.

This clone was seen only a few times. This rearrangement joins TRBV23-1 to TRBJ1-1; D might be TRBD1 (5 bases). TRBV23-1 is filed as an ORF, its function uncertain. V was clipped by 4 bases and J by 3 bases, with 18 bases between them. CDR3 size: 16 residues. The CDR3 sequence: CASSLTAGLGYTEAFF. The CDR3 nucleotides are TGCGCCAGCAGTCTAACTGCAGGGCTCGGGTACACTGAAGCTTTCTTT.

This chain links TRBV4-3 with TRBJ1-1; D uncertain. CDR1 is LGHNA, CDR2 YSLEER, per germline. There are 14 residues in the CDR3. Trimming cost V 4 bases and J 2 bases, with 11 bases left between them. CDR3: CASSPLRYNTEAFF. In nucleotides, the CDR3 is TGCGCCAGCAGCCCGCTTAGGTATAACACTGAAGCTTTCTTT.

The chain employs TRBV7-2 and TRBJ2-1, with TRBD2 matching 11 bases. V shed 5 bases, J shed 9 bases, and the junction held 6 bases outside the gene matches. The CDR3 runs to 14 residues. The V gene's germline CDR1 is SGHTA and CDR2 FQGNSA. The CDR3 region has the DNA TGTGCCAGCAGCCTCAGACTAGCGGGGATTGAGCAGTTCTTC. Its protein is CASSLRLAGIEQFF.

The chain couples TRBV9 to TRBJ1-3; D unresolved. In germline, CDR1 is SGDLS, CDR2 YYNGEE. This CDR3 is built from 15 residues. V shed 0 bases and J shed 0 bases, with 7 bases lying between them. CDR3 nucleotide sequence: TGTGCCAGCAGCGTAGACAGCAGCTCTGGAAACACCATATATTTT. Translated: CASSVDSSSGNTIYF.

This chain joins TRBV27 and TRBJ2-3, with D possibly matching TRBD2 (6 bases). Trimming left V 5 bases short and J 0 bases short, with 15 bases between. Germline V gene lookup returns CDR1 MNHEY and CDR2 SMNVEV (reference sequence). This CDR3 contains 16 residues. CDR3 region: CASSPFLGGSTDTQYF. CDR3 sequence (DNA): TGTGCCAGCAGTCCCTTCCTCGGGGGAAGCACAGATACGCAGTATTTT.

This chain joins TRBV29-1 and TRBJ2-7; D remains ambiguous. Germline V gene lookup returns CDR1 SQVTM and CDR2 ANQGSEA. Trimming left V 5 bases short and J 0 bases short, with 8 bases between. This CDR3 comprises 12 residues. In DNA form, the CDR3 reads TGCAGCGTTCGCGGCAGCTCCTACGAGCAGTACTTC. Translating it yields CSVRGSSYEQYF.

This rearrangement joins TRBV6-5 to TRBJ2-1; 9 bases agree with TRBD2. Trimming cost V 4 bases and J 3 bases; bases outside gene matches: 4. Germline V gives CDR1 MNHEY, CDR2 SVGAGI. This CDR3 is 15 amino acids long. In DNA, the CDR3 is TGTGCCAGCAGTTGGAATAGCGGGGGCTACAATGAGCAGTTCTTC. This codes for CASSWNSGGYNEQFF.

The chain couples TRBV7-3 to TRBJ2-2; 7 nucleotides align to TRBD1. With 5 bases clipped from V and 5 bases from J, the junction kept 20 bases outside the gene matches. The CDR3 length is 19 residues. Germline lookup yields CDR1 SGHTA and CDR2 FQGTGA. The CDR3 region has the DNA TGTGCCAGCAGCCCAAATTCCGGGACAGCCCTTAGGAGGACCGGGGAGCTGTTTTTT. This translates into CASSPNSGTALRRTGELFF.

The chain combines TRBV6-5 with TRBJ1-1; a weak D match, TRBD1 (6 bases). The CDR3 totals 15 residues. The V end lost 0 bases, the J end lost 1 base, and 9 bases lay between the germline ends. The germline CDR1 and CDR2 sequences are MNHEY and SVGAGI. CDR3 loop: CASSYSVQGNTEAFF. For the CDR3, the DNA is TGTGCCAGCAGTTACTCAGTACAGGGGAACACTGAAGCTTTCTTT.

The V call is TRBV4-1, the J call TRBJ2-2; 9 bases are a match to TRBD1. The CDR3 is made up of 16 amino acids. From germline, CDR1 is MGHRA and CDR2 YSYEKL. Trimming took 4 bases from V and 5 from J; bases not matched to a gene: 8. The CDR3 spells CASSLSRTGATGELFF. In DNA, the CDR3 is TGCGCCAGCAGCCTTTCTAGGACAGGGGCTACCGGGGAGCTGTTTTTT.

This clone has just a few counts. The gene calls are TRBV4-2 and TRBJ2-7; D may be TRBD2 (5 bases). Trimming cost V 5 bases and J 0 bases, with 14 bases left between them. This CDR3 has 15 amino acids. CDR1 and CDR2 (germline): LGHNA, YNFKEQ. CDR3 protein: CASSYLQGSSYEQYF. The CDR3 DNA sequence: TGTGCCAGCAGCTACCTTCAAGGGAGCTCCTACGAGCAGTACTTC.

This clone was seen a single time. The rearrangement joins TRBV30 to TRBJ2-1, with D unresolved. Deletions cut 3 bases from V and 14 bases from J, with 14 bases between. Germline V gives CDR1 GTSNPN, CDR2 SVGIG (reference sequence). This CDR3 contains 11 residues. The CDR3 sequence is CAWRVLVGEFF. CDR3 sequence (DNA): TGTGCCTGGAGAGTCCTAGTCGGCGAGTTCTTC.

CDR3 DNA sequence: TGTGCCAGCAGCTTTAACAGGGGGCCCAATCAGCCCCAGCATTTT. Its protein is CASSFNRGPNQPQHF. The chain carries TRBV13 and TRBJ1-5; 9 bases align to TRBD1. The V segment lost 3 bases and the J segment 3 bases; nucleotides outside the gene matches: 3. Germline V gene data show CDR1 as PRHDT and CDR2 as FYEKMQ (reference sequence). The CDR3 totals 15 residues. Full variable domain (missing parts from reference TRBV13 and TRBJ1-5): AAGVIQSPRHLIKEKRETATLKCYPIPRHDTVYWYQQGPGQDPQFLISFYEKMQSDKGSIPDRFSAQQFSDYHSELNMSSLELGDSALYFCASSFNRGPNQPQHFGDGTRLSIL.

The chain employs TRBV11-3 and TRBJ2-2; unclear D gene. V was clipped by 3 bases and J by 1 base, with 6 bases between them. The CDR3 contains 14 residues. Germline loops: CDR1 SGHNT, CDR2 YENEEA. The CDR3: CASSFRKNTGELFF. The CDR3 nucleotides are TGTGCCAGCAGCTTCAGAAAGAACACCGGGGAGCTGTTTTTT.

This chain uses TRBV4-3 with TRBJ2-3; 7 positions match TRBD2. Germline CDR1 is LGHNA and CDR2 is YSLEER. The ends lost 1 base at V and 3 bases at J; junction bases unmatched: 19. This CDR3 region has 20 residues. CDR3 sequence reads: CASSQGWALGRAHATDTQYF. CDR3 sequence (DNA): TGCGCCAGCAGCCAAGGGTGGGCCTTGGGGAGGGCCCACGCGACAGATACGCAGTATTTT.

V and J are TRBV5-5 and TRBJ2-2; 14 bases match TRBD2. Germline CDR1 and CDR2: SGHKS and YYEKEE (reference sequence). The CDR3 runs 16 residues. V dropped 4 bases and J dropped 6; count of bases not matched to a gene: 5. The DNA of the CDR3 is TGTGCCAGCAGCGTGACTAGCGGGAGGGCCCCCGGGGAGCTGTTTTTT. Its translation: CASSVTSGRAPGELFF.

The CDR3 spells CASSQDGTTDNEQFF. The CDR3 bases are TGCGCCAGCAGCCAAGATGGGACTACGGACAATGAGCAGTTCTTC. The chain uses TRBV4-3 and TRBJ2-1; 7 nucleotides line up with TRBD2. The ends lost 0 bases at V and 5 bases at J; junction bases unmatched: 4. Germline-derived CDR1 and CDR2 are LGHNA and YSLEER. The CDR3 loop spans 15 amino acids.

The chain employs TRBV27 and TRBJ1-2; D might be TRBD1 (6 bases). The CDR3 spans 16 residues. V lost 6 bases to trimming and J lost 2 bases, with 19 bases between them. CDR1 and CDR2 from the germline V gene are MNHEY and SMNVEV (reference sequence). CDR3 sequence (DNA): TGTGCCAGCAGACCGGAACAGGGAAATTGGAACTATGGCTACACCTTC. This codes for CASRPEQGNWNYGYTF.

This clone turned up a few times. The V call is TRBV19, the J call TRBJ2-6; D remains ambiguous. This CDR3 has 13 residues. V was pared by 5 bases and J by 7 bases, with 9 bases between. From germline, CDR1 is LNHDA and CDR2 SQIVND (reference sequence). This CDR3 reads CASSPTVANVLTF. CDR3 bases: TGTGCCAGTAGTCCTACGGTAGCCAACGTCCTGACTTTC.

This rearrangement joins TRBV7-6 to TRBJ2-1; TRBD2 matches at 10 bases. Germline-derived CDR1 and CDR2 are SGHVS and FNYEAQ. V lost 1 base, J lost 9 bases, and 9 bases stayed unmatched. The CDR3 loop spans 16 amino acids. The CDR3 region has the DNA TGTGCCAGCAGCTTAGATGGCCCGGGACTAGCGTCTGAGCAGTTCTTC. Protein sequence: CASSLDGPGLASEQFF.

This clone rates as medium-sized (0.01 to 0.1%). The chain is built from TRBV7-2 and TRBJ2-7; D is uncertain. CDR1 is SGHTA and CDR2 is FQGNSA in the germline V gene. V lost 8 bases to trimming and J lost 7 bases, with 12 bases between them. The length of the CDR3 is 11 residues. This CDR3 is CASGITLEQYF. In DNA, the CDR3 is TGTGCCAGCGGAATTACGTTGGAGCAGTACTTC.

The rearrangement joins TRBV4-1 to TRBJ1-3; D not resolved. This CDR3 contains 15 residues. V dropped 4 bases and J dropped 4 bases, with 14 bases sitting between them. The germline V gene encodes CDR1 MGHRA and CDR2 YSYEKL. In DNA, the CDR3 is TGCGCCAGCAGCCCCGTAGAAATGGGCGGAAACACCATATATTTT. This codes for CASSPVEMGGNTIYF.

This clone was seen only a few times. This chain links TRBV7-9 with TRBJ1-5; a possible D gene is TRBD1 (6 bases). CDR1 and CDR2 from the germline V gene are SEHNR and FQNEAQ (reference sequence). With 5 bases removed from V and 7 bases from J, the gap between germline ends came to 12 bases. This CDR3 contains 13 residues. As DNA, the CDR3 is TGTGCCAGCAGCGGGGGGCTTGACCAGCCCCAGCATTTT. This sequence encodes CASSGGLDQPQHF. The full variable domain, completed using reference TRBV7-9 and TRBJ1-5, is DTGVSQNPRHKITKRGQNVTFRCDPISEHNRLYWYRQTLGQGPEFLTYFQNEAQLEKSRLLSDRFSAERPKGSFSTLEIQRTEQGDSAMYLCASSGGLDQPQHFGDGTRLSIL.

In DNA, the CDR3 is TGTGCCAGCAGCCAAGATCAGGGTCCTTACGAGCAGTACTTC. It is translated as CASSQDQGPYEQYF. The chain couples TRBV14 to TRBJ2-7; the D gene is possibly TRBD1 (5 bases). With 0 bases removed from V and 4 bases from J, the gap between germline ends came to 10 bases. Germline loops: CDR1 SGHDN, CDR2 FVKESK. This CDR3 has 14 amino acids.

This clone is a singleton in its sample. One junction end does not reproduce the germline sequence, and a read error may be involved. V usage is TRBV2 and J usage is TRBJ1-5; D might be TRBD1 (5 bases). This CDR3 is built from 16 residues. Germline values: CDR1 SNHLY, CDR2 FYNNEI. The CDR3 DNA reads TGTGCCAGCACCAAAACGGGGGGGAGGAGCAATCGGCCCCAGCATTTT. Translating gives CASTKTGGRSNRPQHF.

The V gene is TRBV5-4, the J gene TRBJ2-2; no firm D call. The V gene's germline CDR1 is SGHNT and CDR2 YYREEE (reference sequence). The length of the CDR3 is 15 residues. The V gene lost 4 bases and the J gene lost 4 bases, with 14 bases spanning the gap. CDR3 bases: TGTGCCAGCAGCCCCTACCACGACGGCACCGGGGAGCTGTTTTTT. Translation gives CASSPYHDGTGELFF.

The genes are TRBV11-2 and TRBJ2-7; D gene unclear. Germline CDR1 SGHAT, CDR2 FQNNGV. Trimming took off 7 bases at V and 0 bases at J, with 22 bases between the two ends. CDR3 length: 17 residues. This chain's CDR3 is CASTLPLGPLNSYEQYF. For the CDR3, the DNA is TGTGCCAGCACCCTACCCCTCGGCCCTTTAAACTCCTACGAGCAGTACTTC.

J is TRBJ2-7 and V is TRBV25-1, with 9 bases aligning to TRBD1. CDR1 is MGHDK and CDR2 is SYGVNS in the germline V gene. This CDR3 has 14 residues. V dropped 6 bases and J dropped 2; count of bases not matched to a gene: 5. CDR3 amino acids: CASSRTGDPYEQYF. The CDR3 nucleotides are TGTGCCAGCAGCCGGACAGGGGACCCCTACGAGCAGTACTTC.

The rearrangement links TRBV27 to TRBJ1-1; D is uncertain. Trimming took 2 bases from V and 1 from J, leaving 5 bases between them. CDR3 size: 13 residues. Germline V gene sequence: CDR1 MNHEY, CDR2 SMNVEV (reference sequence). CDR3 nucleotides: TGTGCCAGCAGTTTAGTGGGGAACACTGAAGCTTTCTTT. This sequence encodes CASSLVGNTEAFF.